The present T cell receptor beta chain was sequenced within a study of T-cell reconstitution after alpha-beta-depleted transplantation in children. Findings and limits, study-wide: The origin of alpha-beta T cells about two months after transplant was reportedly several hundred expanded graft clones. For some patients, TCRbeta diversity was high at day 60 because of recipient T cells and thymic progenitors that survived. T cells produced anew were the main source of T-cell counts and diversity one year after transplant.

V was pared by 3 bases and J by 4 bases, with 10 bases of the junction left unmatched. The CDR3 covers 16 residues. Germline V gene data show CDR1 as SNHLY and CDR2 as FYNNEI. A single count supports this clonotype. Its antigen remains unknown. Unique molecular identifiers featured in how the TCRbeta library was prepared. Each CDR3 protein is one row after TCRdb ran MiXCR on the PCR reads. The table lists about 350,000 distinct CDR3 sequences, 16% of them singletons. The V and J genes are TRBV2 and TRBJ2-7, with 9 bases lining up with TRBD1. The clonotype was recovered from a male patient between 2 and 10 years old who had a stem cell transplant for acute lymphoblastic leukemia, so the T cells may come from the graft donor. The sequences come from PBMCs, mostly from graft donor cells, collected 360 days after TCRalphabeta/CD19-depleted stem cell transplant. CDR3 amino acids: CASSERDRATHYEQYF. In DNA form, the CDR3 reads TGTGCCAGCAGTGAGAGGGACAGGGCCACTCATTACGAGCAGTACTTC.